Below are 31 T cell receptor beta chains sequenced from a single sample in a study of blood T cell repertoires in COVID-19. TCRdb keeps only in-frame clones here, not all; method: immunoSEQ multiplex PCR. The profile shows over 95,000 clones, 81% of them singletons. The sample taken for sequencing was peripheral blood. The receptors originated from a man in his fifties or sixties with acute or convalescent COVID-19.

This chain connects TRBV3-1 (or the pseudogene TRBV3-2) to TRBJ1-2; weak D call: TRBD1 (6 bases). Trimming cost V 0 bases and J 8 bases, with 10 bases left between them. Germline V gene lookup returns CDR1 LGHDT and CDR2 YNNKEL (reference sequence). This CDR3 is built from 13 residues. The CDR3 DNA reads TGTGCCAGCAGCCAAGAGGACAGAAGAGGCTACACCTTC. It specifies CASSQEDRRGYTF.

A single count supports this clone. J is TRBJ1-1 and V is TRBV15; D may be TRBD1 (6 bases). CDR3 length equals 13 residues. Germline V CDR1 and CDR2: LNHNV, YYDKDF (reference sequence). V lost 4 bases and J 6 bases, leaving 12 bases between the germline ends. The DNA for the CDR3 is TGTGCCACCAGCACCGCACAGGGAGCTGAAGCTTTCTTT. The encoded protein is CATSTAQGAEAFF.

This clone was detected a few times. This chain links TRBV3-1 (or the pseudogene TRBV3-2) with TRBJ2-2, with TRBD2 identical over 9 bases. The CDR3 covers 16 residues. CDR1 and CDR2 from the germline V gene are LGHDT and YNNKEL (reference sequence). V lost 1 base, J lost 4 bases, and 4 bases stayed unmatched. The CDR3, as DNA: TGTGCCAGCAGCCAAGGGAGCGGGGGGATCACCGGGGAGCTGTTTTTT. Its translation is CASSQGSGGITGELFF.

V and J are TRBV10-2 and TRBJ1-5; D not certain. Germline CDR1 reads WSHSY; CDR2 reads SAAADI. CDR3 length equals 15 residues. The V gene lost 6 bases and the J gene lost 6 bases, with 18 bases spanning the gap. The chain's CDR3 is CASRGGERGPQPQHF. CDR3 DNA sequence: TGCGCCAGCAGGGGTGGTGAACGCGGGCCTCAGCCCCAGCATTTT.

The chain uses TRBV5-1 and TRBJ1-1, with TRBD1 matching 10 bases. Trimming took 0 bases from V and 4 from J; bases not matched to a gene: 3. The germline gives CDR1 SGHRS, CDR2 YFSETQ. The CDR3 sequence is 15 residues long. CDR3 in amino acids: CASSLGGTGATEAFF. As DNA, the CDR3 is TGCGCCAGCAGCTTGGGTGGGACAGGGGCCACTGAAGCTTTCTTT.

The chain employs TRBV10-3 and TRBJ1-2; weak D call: TRBD1 (6 bases). Germline lookup yields CDR1 ENHRY and CDR2 SYGVKD. Trimming removed 3 bases from V and 5 bases from J, with 10 bases in between. The CDR3 contains 13 residues. DNA for the CDR3: TGTGCCATCAGTGACGACAGGAGGTATGGCTACACCTTC. It specifies CAISDDRRYGYTF.

This clone appeared a single time. The DNA for the CDR3 is TGTGCCACCAGTGACCATGGGACAGGGGGTTCCTACGAGCAGTACTTC. Its translation is CATSDHGTGGSYEQYF. The chain employs TRBV24-1 and TRBJ2-7; 11 positions match TRBD1. The CDR3 extends over 16 amino acids. CDR1 and CDR2 from the germline V gene are KGHDR and SFDVKD. Trimming cost V 4 bases and J 1 base; bases outside gene matches: 5.

The J gene is TRBJ2-5, the V gene TRBV5-1, with TRBD1 matching over 8 bases. This CDR3 region has 15 residues. V was clipped by 3 bases and J by 1 base; unmatched bases: 5. Germline V gene data show CDR1 as SGHRS and CDR2 as YFSETQ. The chain's CDR3 is CASSSGDRPQETQYF. CDR3 nucleotides: TGCGCCAGCAGCTCCGGGGACAGGCCCCAAGAGACCCAGTACTTC.

As DNA, the CDR3 is TGTGCCAGCAGCCACGGCTACGAGCAGTACTTC. It is translated as CASSHGYEQYF. The gene calls are TRBV3-1 (or the pseudogene TRBV3-2) and TRBJ2-7, with D hard to call. The V and J ends lost 3 bases and 3 bases respectively, with 3 bases between them. This CDR3 comprises 11 residues. From germline, CDR1 is LGHDT and CDR2 YNNKEL (reference sequence).

This chain connects TRBV6-4 to TRBJ1-2; possible D gene TRBD1, 6 bases. CDR3 length: 13 amino acids. V dropped 2 bases and J dropped 10 bases, with 14 bases sitting between them. Germline V gene data show CDR1 as MRHNA and CDR2 as SNTAGT. The CDR3 nucleotides read TGTGCCAGCAGTGACCCCTTCAGGGGCCACTACACCTTC. Translating it yields CASSDPFRGHYTF.

This clone was seen a few times. V gene TRBV6-1 combines with J gene TRBJ1-5, with 10 bases lining up with TRBD1. Germline V gene lookup returns CDR1 MNHNS and CDR2 SASEGT. Trimming took 1 base from V and 9 from J; bases not matched to a gene: 3. The CDR3 loop spans 14 amino acids. CDR3 residues: CASSEGTGGTPQHF. CDR3 sequence (DNA): TGTGCCAGCAGTGAAGGGACAGGGGGAACGCCCCAGCATTTT.

The V and J genes are TRBV6-4 and TRBJ2-6; the D gene is possibly TRBD1 (6 bases). V was clipped by 6 bases and J by 4 bases, with 13 bases between them. The CDR3 loop spans 15 amino acids. CDR1 is MRHNA and CDR2 is SNTAGT in the germline V gene. CDR3 coding DNA: TGTGCCAGCAGGGCAGGGGTCTCAGGGGCCAACGTCCTGACTTTC. Its protein product is CASRAGVSGANVLTF.

The V call is TRBV6-6, the J call TRBJ1-5, with 7 bases fitting TRBD1. With 6 bases clipped from V and 6 bases from J, the junction kept 29 bases outside the gene matches. Germline V lookup: CDR1 MNHNY, CDR2 SVGAGI (reference sequence). This CDR3 is 21 amino acids long. This chain's CDR3 is CASSRVNLRPWRGRGGQPQHF. In DNA, the CDR3 is TGTGCCAGCAGCAGAGTTAACCTCCGCCCGTGGAGGGGGCGGGGGGGTCAGCCCCAGCATTTT.

This chain links TRBV19 with TRBJ2-3; TRBD2 might be the D (6 bases). Trimming removed 6 bases from V and 3 bases from J, with 13 bases in between. In germline, CDR1 is LNHDA, CDR2 SQIVND (reference sequence). The CDR3 spans 14 residues. The CDR3 DNA is TGTGCCAGTAGGCGGAGGGACTTAACAGATACGCAGTATTTT. This codes for CASRRRDLTDTQYF.

The chain has TRBV28 and TRBJ2-7; 11 bases are a match to TRBD1. CDR3 length: 18 amino acids. V gave up 7 bases and J gave up 3 bases; unmatched junction bases: 17. Looked up from germline, CDR1 is MDHEN and CDR2 is SYDVKM. Here the CDR3 reads CASIQDRGRSATFYEQYF. The CDR3 coding sequence is TGTGCCAGCATCCAGGACAGGGGGCGGTCAGCAACCTTCTACGAGCAGTACTTC.

There are a few counts of this clone. The chain uses TRBV7-8 and TRBJ1-2; 8 bases match TRBD1. The CDR3 is made up of 13 amino acids. Germline values: CDR1 SGHVS, CDR2 FQNEAQ. Germline trimming cut 2 bases from V and 4 bases from J; bases unmatched to any gene: 0. CDR3 in amino acids: CASSLTGGYGYTF. The CDR3 nucleotides are TGTGCCAGCAGCTTAACAGGGGGCTATGGCTACACCTTC.

This clone has just a few counts. CDR3 protein: CASSPLDRPYGYTF. The CDR3 DNA reads as TGTGCCAGCAGCCCCCTGGACAGGCCCTATGGCTACACCTTC. The rearrangement uses TRBV11-2 and TRBJ1-2, with 7 bases aligning to TRBD1. The CDR3 extends over 14 amino acids. Per the germline V gene, CDR1 is SGHAT and CDR2 is FQNNGV. V gave up 5 bases and J gave up 4 bases; unmatched junction bases: 7.

This CDR3 reads CASSIGLRETQYF. Here the CDR3 DNA reads TGTGCCAGTAGTATAGGCTTGAGAGAGACCCAGTACTTC. This chain links TRBV19 with TRBJ2-5; D call uncertain. CDR1 is LNHDA, CDR2 SQIVND, per germline (reference sequence). V dropped 1 base and J dropped 4 bases, with 7 bases sitting between them. The length of the CDR3 is 13 residues.

This clone was counted at least ten times. This CDR3 is CASSLPGQRTYEQYF. For the CDR3, the DNA is TGTGCCAGCAGTCTACCGGGACAGAGAACCTACGAGCAGTACTTC. The rearrangement links TRBV28 to TRBJ2-7, with 7 positions matching TRBD1. Trimming removed 5 bases from V and 2 bases from J; junction bases left unmatched: 9. CDR1 is MDHEN, CDR2 SYDVKM, per germline. This CDR3 comprises 15 residues.

The chain has TRBV5-1 and TRBJ2-3; D is perhaps TRBD2 (5 bases). The CDR3 length is 14 residues. Germline lookup yields CDR1 SGHRS and CDR2 YFSETQ. V dropped 0 bases and J dropped 2 bases, with 7 bases sitting between them. CDR3 coding DNA: TGCGCCAGCAGCTTGGTCGGGGTCACAGATACGCAGTATTTT. Its translation: CASSLVGVTDTQYF.

J is TRBJ2-3 and V is TRBV2, with 7 bases that match TRBD2. CDR3 length equals 15 residues. Germline CDR1 and CDR2: SNHLY and FYNNEI. Germline trimming cut 7 bases from V and 0 bases from J; bases unmatched to any gene: 7. The CDR3 nucleotides are TGTGCCAGCACCGTCGGGGGGTTTAGCACAGATACGCAGTATTTT. Its protein product is CASTVGGFSTDTQYF.

The chain has TRBV5-6 and TRBJ1-6; weak D call: TRBD1 (5 bases). This CDR3 region has 14 residues. Trimming left V 3 bases short and J 10 bases short, with 14 bases between. Germline CDR1 SGHDT, CDR2 YYEEEE. CDR3 sequence: CASSWASGISPLHF. CDR3 DNA sequence: TGTGCCAGCAGCTGGGCGTCAGGGATATCACCCCTCCACTTT.

V usage is TRBV11-2 and J usage is TRBJ2-7; D gene ambiguous. CDR3 length equals 11 residues. Germline-derived CDR1 and CDR2 are SGHAT and FQNNGV. V was clipped by 5 bases and J by 4 bases, with 6 bases between them. This chain's CDR3 is CASSLTYEQYF. The CDR3 region has the DNA TGTGCCAGCAGCCTCACATACGAGCAGTACTTC.

The V and J genes are TRBV12-3 or TRBV12-4 and TRBJ2-1; D is uncertain. V was pared by 10 bases and J by 9 bases, with 13 bases between. This CDR3 is built from 11 residues. DNA of the CDR3: TGTGCCACCTCTAGAACGACTGAGCAGTTCTTC. This sequence encodes CATSRTTEQFF.

The chain has TRBV7-2 and TRBJ2-3; no firm D call. The CDR3 is 14 residues long. Germline V gives CDR1 SGHTA, CDR2 FQGNSA. V was shortened by 5 bases and J by 0 bases, with 9 bases between the two germline ends. Here the CDR3 reads CASSPLRSTDTQYF. The CDR3 DNA reads TGTGCCAGCAGCCCCCTCAGGAGCACAGATACGCAGTATTTT.

The rearrangement joins TRBV6-5 to TRBJ1-6; a weak D match, TRBD1 (5 bases). Trimming shortened V by 5 bases and J by 7 bases, and 15 bases separated the two germline ends. Germline V lookup: CDR1 MNHEY, CDR2 SVGAGI. This CDR3 contains 15 residues. The CDR3 DNA follows: TGTGCCAGCAGTCCCCCTGCGGGGGGAAATTCACCCCTCCACTTT. Protein: CASSPPAGGNSPLHF.

The CDR3 is CASSRDTISGNTIYF. CDR3 nucleotides: TGTGCCAGCAGTCGGGACACTATCTCTGGAAACACCATATATTTT. The chain combines TRBV28 with TRBJ1-3; D perhaps matches TRBD1 (6 bases). In germline, CDR1 is MDHEN, CDR2 SYDVKM. Trimming removed 5 bases from V and 0 bases from J, with 11 bases in between. This CDR3 spans 15 amino acids.

V usage is TRBV24-1 and J usage is TRBJ2-7, with TRBD2 matching over 11 bases. This CDR3 has 13 residues. The germline gives CDR1 KGHDR, CDR2 SFDVKD. Losses at the gene ends were 4 bases for V and 11 bases for J; bases not matched to a gene: 6. In DNA, the CDR3 is TGTGCCACCAGTGAGGTAGCGGGGGGGCGGAAGTACTTC. It codes for CATSEVAGGRKYF.

The chain has TRBV30 and TRBJ2-7; tentative D call: TRBD2 (5 bases). Between the trimmed V and J ends, which lost 0 bases and 2 bases, there was a span of 11 bases. This CDR3 region has 14 residues. CDR1 GTSNPN and CDR2 SVGIG come from the germline V gene (reference sequence). CDR3: CAWSVRTQAYEQYF. CDR3 nucleotides: TGTGCCTGGAGTGTAAGGACTCAAGCCTACGAGCAGTACTTC.

The chain has TRBV29-1 and TRBJ1-3; 7 nucleotides line up with TRBD1. The CDR3 extends over 14 amino acids. Per the germline V gene, CDR1 is SQVTM and CDR2 is ANQGSEA. The CDR3 protein is CRTEPGGHGNTIYF. The CDR3 DNA is TGCAGGACGGAGCCAGGGGGGCACGGAAACACCATATATTTT.

This chain joins TRBV3-1 (or the pseudogene TRBV3-2) and TRBJ2-1, with D possibly TRBD1 on 6 matching bases. Germline lookup yields CDR1 LGHDT and CDR2 YNNKEL (reference sequence). CDR3 length equals 14 residues. V shed 1 base and J shed 6 bases, with 10 bases lying between them. The CDR3 loop reads CASSQGLGGNEQFF. Written as DNA, the CDR3 is TGTGCCAGCAGCCAAGGGTTAGGGGGCAATGAGCAGTTCTTC.